Sequencing of this T cell receptor (beta chain) was carried out in a study of human thymus T cells. Study-wide points: There appeared to be biased usage of V and J genes in thymic and blood repertoires.

Sequencing used immunoSEQ multiplex PCR; TCRdb keeps in-frame clones, though not all of them. The table has 40,000 to 45,000 clones, 90% to 95% seen once; the top ten hold around 0.12%. All available leukocytes, rather than a set cell count, yielded the blood DNA. CDR1 is MDHEN and CDR2 is SYDVKM in the germline V gene. There are 18 residues in the CDR3. J gave up 5 bases and V 3 bases, and 15 bases lay outside the gene matches. As concerns this clone: No antigen is known for it.

This chain joins TRBV28 and TRBJ2-2; 7 positions agree with TRBD1. The sequence was collected from a boy younger than two with a congenital heart defect but otherwise immunologically healthy. The material sequenced was blood. The DNA of the CDR3 is TGTGCCAGCAGTTTCAATGGGCTCGACAGGGTCGAGACCGGGGAGCTGTTTTTT. Protein sequence: CASSFNGLDRVETGELFF.